A selection of T cell receptor beta chains follows, all from one sample in a study of blood T cell repertoires in COVID-19. TCRdb keeps only in-frame clones here, not all; method: immunoSEQ multiplex PCR. Of a few hundred thousand clones in the sample, approximately 84% are singletons; the top ten hold roughly 4.1%. Sequencing used peripheral blood. The receptor set was obtained from a middle-aged man with acute or convalescent COVID-19. Both conserved end residues are part of each CDR3. D genes are given only for firm matches. Rows give clone size only sometimes, using once, few, many, or a class for an expanded clone.

V gene	J gene	clone size	D gene	CDR3 DNA	CDR3 protein
TRBV19	TRBJ1-5	NA	TRBD1	TGTGCCAGTAGTACCTGGACAGGGTCGAATCAGCCCCAGCATTTT	CASSTWTGSNQPQHF
TRBV29-1	TRBJ2-7	NA	TRBD2	TGCAGCGTTGTCCCTAGCGGGCGTTCCTACGAGCAGTACTTC	CSVVPSGRSYEQYF
TRBV6-2/TRBV6-3	TRBJ1-2	NA	TRBD1	TGTGCCAGCAGTTCAGGACAGGGAAGGCCCTATGGCTACACCTTC	CASSSGQGRPYGYTF
TRBV6-5	TRBJ1-1	NA	NA	TGTGCCAGCAAGAAACAGCTGAACACTGAAGCTTTCTTT	CASKKQLNTEAFF
TRBV10-3	TRBJ2-3	few	TRBD1	TGTGCCACCCTGGGACAGGGGCAGGGAGATACGCAGTATTTT	CATLGQGQGDTQYF
TRBV7-9	TRBJ1-2	NA	NA	TGTGCCAGCAGCTTTGACAAATATGGCTACACCTTC	CASSFDKYGYTF
TRBV4-1	TRBJ1-5	few	NA	TGCGCCAGCAGCTATATAGGACAGTCCAATCAGCCCCAGCATTTT	CASSYIGQSNQPQHF
TRBV5-4	TRBJ1-2	NA	NA	TGTGCCAGCAGCTTGGTTCCGGTCTTTGGCTACACCTTC	CASSLVPVFGYTF
TRBV5-4	TRBJ1-5	NA	NA	TGTGCCAGCAGCCTGGGGGAGGGGAGCAATCAGCCCCAGCATTTT	CASSLGEGSNQPQHF
TRBV15	TRBJ2-2	NA	NA	TGTGCCACCAGCCAAAGCGCGGGGAACACCGGGGAGCTGTTTTTT	CATSQSAGNTGELFF
TRBV5-1	TRBJ2-1	NA	NA	TGCGCCAGCAGCTTGGTTTTCTCTTGGGGGACACAAAACAATGAGCAGTTCTTC	CASSLVFSWGTQNNEQFF
TRBV24-1	TRBJ1-5	few	NA	TGTGCCACCAGTGATAACGGCGGGAATCAGCCCCAGCATTTT	CATSDNGGNQPQHF
TRBV6-5	TRBJ1-5	NA	NA	TGTGCCAGCACCCCGAGCGGACAGTCGCAGCCCCAGCATTTT	CASTPSGQSQPQHF
TRBV7-6	TRBJ2-7	NA	TRBD1	TGTGCCAGCAGCTTAGCGAGGGACAGGGACCAGGGGGAGCAGTACTTC	CASSLARDRDQGEQYF
TRBV4-1	TRBJ1-2	NA	TRBD1	TGCGCCAGCAGCCAACCCCCCGGGACAGGTCGTGGCTACACCTTC	CASSQPPGTGRGYTF
TRBV24-1	TRBJ2-7	NA	TRBD1	TGTGCCACCAAGACCGGACAGGGTAAGAACGAGCAGTACTTC	CATKTGQGKNEQYF
TRBV7-9	TRBJ2-7	NA	TRBD1	TGTGCCAGCAGCCCGTCACCGGGACAGGGGGCCGAGCAGTACTTC	CASSPSPGQGAEQYF
TRBV4-1	TRBJ2-5	NA	TRBD2	TGCGCCAGCAGCCAAGCGGTGGTAGCGGGGGGGCGGGAGACCCAGTACTTC	CASSQAVVAGGRETQYF
TRBV5-1	TRBJ1-3	NA	TRBD1	TGCGCCAGCAGCTTTGACCCAGGGGGCTCTGGAAACACCATATATTTT	CASSFDPGGSGNTIYF
TRBV12-3/TRBV12-4	TRBJ1-1	NA	NA	TGTGCCAGCAGTTTTGTTCCCCGTTTGGCTTTCTTT	CASSFVPRLAFF
TRBV2	TRBJ1-1	NA	NA	TGTGCCAGCAGTGAAGCGCTTCTGGCAGGGGTGAACACTGAAGCTTTCTTT	CASSEALLAGVNTEAFF
TRBV2	TRBJ1-3	NA	TRBD1	TGTGCCAGCAGTGTAGACAGGGGGGACGGAAACACCATATATTTT	CASSVDRGDGNTIYF
TRBV18	TRBJ1-2	NA	TRBD1	TGTGCCAGCTCACCTGGCAGGGGGCTGTCGAACTATGGCTACACCTTC	CASSPGRGLSNYGYTF
TRBV7-2	TRBJ1-1	NA	NA	TGTGCCAGCAGCTTCGGCGACAGACGAGGTGAAGCTTTCTTT	CASSFGDRRGEAFF
TRBV19	TRBJ1-5	NA	NA	TGTGCCAGTAGTACGACAGTCTCGGGGCCCCAGCATTTT	CASSTTVSGPQHF
TRBV10-3	TRBJ1-3	NA	NA	TGTGCCATCAGTGATTCGGTCGGAAACACCATATATTTT	CAISDSVGNTIYF
TRBV2	TRBJ1-1	NA	NA	TGTGCCAGCAGTTTGACAGTGAACACTGAAGCTTTCTTT	CASSLTVNTEAFF
TRBV27	TRBJ2-3	NA	TRBD2	TGTGCCAGCAGTTCTTTAGCGGGGGCGTGGGATACGCAGTATTTT	CASSSLAGAWDTQYF